A single sample is the source of the 20 T cell receptor beta chains below, sequenced in a study of neoadjuvant anti-PD-1 for oral cavity cancer. The table came from immunoSEQ multiplex PCR; TCRdb's copy has only in-frame clones and leaves some out. The repertoire holds tens of thousands of clones, with around four fifths as singletons. The sequences come from PBMCs, collected before nivolumab (anti-PD-1) treatment. These TCRs come from a person aged 35-79 years with oral cavity squamous cell carcinoma.

The chain links TRBV6-5 to TRBJ2-7; 10 bases align to TRBD1. V gave up 5 bases and J gave up 4 bases; unmatched junction bases: 8. The CDR3 runs 15 residues. CDR1 is MNHEY, CDR2 SVGAGI, per germline. CDR3 sequence: CASSAGSGQGYEQYF. Written as DNA, the CDR3 is TGTGCCAGCAGTGCAGGCTCGGGACAGGGGTACGAGCAGTACTTC.

The chain recombines TRBV11-2 with TRBJ1-1; D gene unclear. CDR3 length equals 13 residues. Germline values: CDR1 SGHAT, CDR2 FQNNGV. Trimming took 5 bases from V and 0 from J, leaving 7 bases between them. The CDR3 sequence is CASSPGVNTEAFF. The CDR3 nucleotides read TGTGCCAGCAGCCCTGGGGTGAACACTGAAGCTTTCTTT.

This sequence joins TRBV5-4 and TRBJ2-5, with a possible D match to TRBD2 (5 bases). Trimming took 4 bases from V and 7 from J, leaving 17 bases between them. Germline V gives CDR1 SGHNT, CDR2 YYREEE (reference sequence). There are 14 residues in the CDR3. The CDR3 DNA is TGTGCCAGCAGCCAAACCGGGGATTGGGGGACCCAGTACTTC. As protein: CASSQTGDWGTQYF.

CDR3 in DNA: TGTGCCAGCAGTGAAGTACAGGGGGTAGGCTACACCTTC. Encoded protein: CASSEVQGVGYTF. The V and J genes are TRBV2 and TRBJ1-2; TRBD1 aligns across 8 bases. The CDR3 contains 13 residues. V shed 1 base, J shed 8 bases, and the junction held 3 bases outside the gene matches. Germline CDR1 SNHLY, CDR2 FYNNEI.

The rearrangement joins TRBV5-1 to TRBJ2-2, with D perhaps TRBD1 (6 bases). The V gene lost 6 bases and the J gene lost 5 bases, with 17 bases spanning the gap. The germline V gene has CDR1 SGHRS and CDR2 YFSETQ. This CDR3 comprises 15 residues. In nucleotides, the CDR3 is TGCGCCAGCACCAGAACCGGGACACAGACCGGGGAGCTGTTTTTT. Protein sequence: CASTRTGTQTGELFF.

V gene TRBV4-2 combines with J gene TRBJ2-1; the D gene is possibly TRBD2 (5 bases). This CDR3 has 15 residues. CDR1 and CDR2 (germline): LGHNA, YNFKEQ. V dropped 1 base and J dropped 9 bases, with 16 bases sitting between them. CDR3 bases: TGTGCCAGCAGCCAAGGGACTCGCGTTCGGGTTGAGCAGTTCTTC. Translation: CASSQGTRVRVEQFF.

The chain recombines TRBV30 with TRBJ1-1; D remains unclear. The CDR3 contains 14 residues. Trimming took off 2 bases at V and 2 bases at J, with 12 bases between the two ends. The germline gives CDR1 GTSNPN, CDR2 SVGIG (reference sequence). CDR3 sequence: CAWSFLQVNTEAFF. DNA for the CDR3: TGTGCCTGGAGTTTCCTGCAGGTAAACACTGAAGCTTTCTTT.

This chain uses TRBV6-6 with TRBJ1-1; no firm D call. This CDR3 comprises 16 residues. V gave up 0 bases and J gave up 0 bases, with 11 bases separating them. Per the germline V gene, CDR1 is MNHNY and CDR2 is SVGAGI (reference sequence). The CDR3 protein is CASSYSLPGLNTEAFF. CDR3 coding DNA: TGTGCCAGCAGTTACTCCCTTCCCGGGTTGAACACTGAAGCTTTCTTT.

The rearrangement joins TRBV29-1 to TRBJ2-2; 7 positions match TRBD2. CDR1 and CDR2 from the germline V gene are SQVTM and ANQGSEA. With V trimmed by 0 bases and J by 4 bases, 8 bases remained unmatched. The CDR3 consists of 16 residues. The CDR3 sequence: CSVEEGGVSGTGELFF. The CDR3 region has the DNA TGCAGCGTTGAAGAGGGGGGGGTTTCGGGCACCGGGGAGCTGTTTTTT.

The chain joins TRBV15 to TRBJ1-1; TRBD1 matches 9 bases. From germline, CDR1 is LNHNV and CDR2 YYDKDF (reference sequence). V shed 4 bases and J 5 bases; nucleotides not matched to a gene: 2. The CDR3 runs 13 residues. The CDR3 protein is CATSKGQGTEAFF. In DNA form, the CDR3 reads TGTGCCACCAGCAAAGGACAGGGGACTGAAGCTTTCTTT.

The V and J genes are TRBV4-1 and TRBJ1-3; 7 bases match TRBD1. The germline V gene encodes CDR1 MGHRA and CDR2 YSYEKL. The CDR3 runs 15 residues. The V and J ends lost 2 bases and 4 bases, in that order; junction bases with no gene match: 5. This chain's CDR3 is CASSQFTGDGNTIYF. For the CDR3, the DNA is TGCGCCAGCAGCCAATTTACAGGGGACGGAAACACCATATATTTT.

The genes are TRBV5-4 and TRBJ2-1; 10 nucleotides line up with TRBD1. With V trimmed by 1 base and J by 10 bases, 8 bases remained unmatched. The germline V gene encodes CDR1 SGHNT and CDR2 YYREEE (reference sequence). This CDR3 is built from 15 residues. For the CDR3, the DNA is TGTGCCAGCAGCTTGCCGGGACAGGGGACCGAAGAGCAGTTCTTC. Amino acids: CASSLPGQGTEEQFF.

The chain links TRBV2 to TRBJ2-5; D unresolved. This CDR3 comprises 13 residues. In germline, CDR1 is SNHLY, CDR2 FYNNEI. Between the trimmed V and J ends, which lost 6 bases and 3 bases, there was a span of 11 bases. This CDR3 reads CASRRTREETQYF. DNA for the CDR3: TGTGCCAGCAGGCGGACCAGAGAAGAGACCCAGTACTTC.

This clone was seen more than once but under ten times. V usage is TRBV28 and J usage is TRBJ1-2; weak D call: TRBD1 (6 bases). The CDR3 length is 16 residues. V was trimmed by 5 bases and J by 1 base, leaving 17 bases between them. Germline loops: CDR1 MDHEN, CDR2 SYDVKM. CDR3 bases: TGTGCCAGCAGTGCGACCAGCTGGGGGCGTAACTATGGCTACACCTTC. Translated: CASSATSWGRNYGYTF.

CDR3 bases: TGTGCCAGCAGCTCCGGACAGGGAATGGCAGATACGCAGTATTTT. This translates into CASSSGQGMADTQYF. V usage is TRBV7-3 and J usage is TRBJ2-3, with 8 bases identical to TRBD1. V shed 4 bases and J 4 bases; nucleotides not matched to a gene: 7. From germline, CDR1 is SGHTA and CDR2 FQGTGA. The CDR3 extends over 15 amino acids.

The rearrangement uses TRBV19 and TRBJ2-7; D perhaps matches TRBD1 (6 bases). This CDR3 spans 16 amino acids. The V end was cut by 4 bases, the J end by 5 bases, with 21 bases between. Germline V gene lookup returns CDR1 LNHDA and CDR2 SQIVND (reference sequence). The CDR3 here is CASSRDWDTPSHEQYF. CDR3 DNA sequence: TGTGCCAGTAGTAGGGATTGGGACACGCCAAGCCACGAGCAGTACTTC.

V and J are TRBV5-6 and TRBJ2-1; D may be TRBD1 (5 bases). This CDR3 spans 13 amino acids. CDR1 SGHDT and CDR2 YYEEEE come from the germline V gene. V lost 0 bases and J lost 8, with 9 bases in between. As DNA, the CDR3 is TGTGCCAGCAGCTTGGGGCAGGGTCATGAGCAGTTCTTC. Translation gives CASSLGQGHEQFF.

V and J are TRBV11-2 and TRBJ2-3, with D possibly being TRBD2 (5 bases). The CDR3 sequence is 15 residues long. V dropped 1 base and J dropped 2 bases, with 10 bases sitting between them. CDR1 is SGHAT and CDR2 is FQNNGV in the germline V gene. The CDR3 DNA reads as TGTGCCAGCAGCTTAGTTGCGCGGGCCACAGATACGCAGTATTTT. Its translation: CASSLVARATDTQYF.

To note about this clone: The same CDR3 is also encoded by other DNA sequences in this sample. The V gene is TRBV11-2, the J gene TRBJ2-2; D gene uncertain. Germline CDR1 SGHAT, CDR2 FQNNGV. V was cut by 5 bases and J by 5 bases, with 9 bases left in between. This CDR3 is 13 amino acids long. As DNA, the CDR3 is TGTGCCAGCAGCCCCCCAGGAACCGGGGAGCTGTTTTTT. Protein: CASSPPGTGELFF.

This chain links TRBV7-2 with TRBJ2-1; D uncertain. The CDR3 has 12 amino acids. Germline V lookup: CDR1 SGHTA, CDR2 FQGNSA. Trimming pared 1 base from V and 9 bases from J, leaving 7 bases between. The CDR3 nucleotides are TGTGCCAGCAGCTTAGGGCTGGCTGAGCAGTTCTTC. Its translation is CASSLGLAEQFF.